Ten or more counts support the clone carrying this T cell receptor beta chain. The antigen remains undetermined. The source of the sample is a study of T cells in Graves' hyperthyroidism and ophthalmopathy. Study-wide points: Ophthalmopathy was identified by the model a median approximately 6.4 months ahead of onset. Researchers found most expanded thyroid clonotypes above 0.001 in blood as well.

The CDR3 length is 14 residues. V shed 3 bases and J shed 0 bases, with 9 bases lying between them. Germline CDR1 is DFQATT and CDR2 is SNEGSKA (reference sequence). Reasons for excluding patients were uncontrolled infection, other autoimmune disease, pregnancy or lactation. The TCR beta CDR3 regions underwent amplification using RNA transcripts as the source. An initial round of RT-PCR targeting the TCR CDR3 relied on the HTBI primer set. A single record per CDR3 protein comes from TCRdb applying MiXCR to the multiplex PCR reads. This sample has 280,000 or so distinct CDR3 sequences, with 12% to 15% found just once.

This TCR came from a woman aged 50 to 65 with Graves' hyperthyroidism that later progressed to Graves' ophthalmopathy. Sequenced sample: blood. J is TRBJ1-5 and V is TRBV20-1, with D unresolved. The CDR3 reads CSASSRYSNQPQHF. CDR3 in DNA: TGCAGTGCTAGCAGCAGGTATAGCAATCAGCCCCAGCATTTT.